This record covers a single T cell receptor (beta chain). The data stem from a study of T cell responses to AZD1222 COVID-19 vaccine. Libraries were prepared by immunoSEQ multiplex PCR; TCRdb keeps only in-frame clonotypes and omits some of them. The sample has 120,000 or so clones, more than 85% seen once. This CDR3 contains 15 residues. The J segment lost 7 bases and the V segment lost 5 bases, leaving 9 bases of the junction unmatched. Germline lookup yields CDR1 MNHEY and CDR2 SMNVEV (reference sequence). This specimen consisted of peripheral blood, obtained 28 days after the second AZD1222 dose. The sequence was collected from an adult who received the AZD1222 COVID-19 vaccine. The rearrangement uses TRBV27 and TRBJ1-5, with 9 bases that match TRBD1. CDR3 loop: CASSPTRQGGQPQHF. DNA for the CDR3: TGTGCCAGCAGTCCGACCCGACAGGGGGGCCAGCCCCAGCATTTT.